This TCR beta chain appears in the sequencing data of a study of OX40 agonist ivuxolimab in advanced cancers. Measured with immunoSEQ multiplex PCR; TCRdb has only the in-frame clones, and not every one. The table includes around 60,000 clones, roughly nine tenths detected once. This clone came up a few times. Sequencing was performed on CD4+ or CD8+ T cells sorted from blood, taken in a trial of the OX40 agonist ivuxolimab. The sequence was obtained from an adult with an advanced solid tumor such as melanoma, head and neck, liver or kidney cancer.

The CDR3 DNA follows: TGTGCCAGCAGCCCCAATTGGGAAGCTTTCTTT. Translated: CASSPNWEAFF. The V gene is TRBV7-9, the J gene TRBJ1-1; the D is unclear. V gave up 5 bases and J gave up 8 bases, with 9 bases separating them. From germline, CDR1 is SEHNR and CDR2 FQNEAQ (reference sequence). The CDR3 extends over 11 amino acids.